These T cell receptor beta chains were read from a single sample in a study of early T cells in non-severe SARS-CoV-2 infection. TCRdb fed the 5' RACE reads into MiXCR, producing one record per CDR3 protein. The sample has 75,000 to 100,000 distinct CDR3 sequences, roughly 15% seen once. Sequences were obtained from whole blood. These receptors came from an adult who was a healthcare worker with PCR-confirmed SARS-CoV-2 infection or an uninfected control (not recorded which). CDR3s include the opening cysteine and the closing phenylalanine or tryptophan. D genes are given only for firm matches. Some rows mark clone size as missing; the rest say once, few, many or name a class of expanded clone.

d_gene,j_gene,v_gene,abundance,CDR3nt,CDR3aa
-,TRBJ2-5,TRBV3-1,-,TGTGCCAGCAGTCTACTAACGGGGGTCCGTGAGACCCAGTACTTC,CASSLLTGVRETQYF
-,TRBJ2-2,TRBV6-2/TRBV6-3,-,TGTGCCAGCTACACTATTACCGGGGAGCTGTTTTTT,CASYTITGELFF
-,TRBJ2-1,TRBV29-1,-,TGCAGCGTTCGCGGAAGGCTCGGCTACAATGAGCAGTTCTTC,CSVRGRLGYNEQFF
-,TRBJ2-3,TRBV5-1,-,TGCGCCAGCAGCACGGCAGCTAGCACAGATACGCAGTATTTT,CASSTAASTDTQYF
-,TRBJ1-6,TRBV2,few,TGTGCCAGCAGCGGTAGGACGCCCGGAGTCTCACCCCTCCACTTT,CASSGRTPGVSPLHF
-,TRBJ1-3,TRBV11-2,-,TGTGCCAGCAGCTCGCAGGGTAGTGGAAACACCATATATTTT,CASSSQGSGNTIYF
TRBD1,TRBJ1-2,TRBV7-2,-,TGTGCCAGCAGCCGGGACAGGATCTATGGCTACACCTTC,CASSRDRIYGYTF
-,TRBJ2-1,TRBV5-1,few,TGCGCCAGCACGCCCGGATCCAGCTTACTCTCCTACAATGAGCAGTTCTTC,CASTPGSSLLSYNEQFF
TRBD1,TRBJ2-1,TRBV12-3/TRBV12-4,-,TGTGCCAGCAGTTTCTTACAGGGGAATGAGCAGTTCTTC,CASSFLQGNEQFF
-,TRBJ1-6,TRBV19,-,TGTGCCAGTAGCCTGGGGAATTCACCCCTCCACTTT,CASSLGNSPLHF
-,TRBJ2-2,TRBV20-1,few,TGCAGTGCTAGAGATGTCAGGGATGGTCCCGGGGAGCTGTTTTTT,CSARDVRDGPGELFF
TRBD2,TRBJ2-7,TRBV5-4,few,TGTGCCAGCAGCCTTACTAGCGGGAGTTTTGAGCAGTACTTC,CASSLTSGSFEQYF
TRBD2,TRBJ2-1,TRBV29-1,many,TGCAGCGTTGTTCCGACTAGCGGGAGTCGCTCCTACAATGAGCAGTTCTTC,CSVVPTSGSRSYNEQFF
-,TRBJ2-2,TRBV6-5,few,TGTGCCAGCAGCCCCGGGACTGACAACACCGGGGAGCTGTTTTTT,CASSPGTDNTGELFF
TRBD2,TRBJ2-1,TRBV10-3,few,TGTGCCATCAGTGAGAAAGGGAGGGCGGGTAACAATGAGCAGTTCTTC,CAISEKGRAGNNEQFF
-,TRBJ2-3,TRBV5-5,-,TGTGCCAGCAGCTTGGCCGGACCGGATACGCAGTATTTT,CASSLAGPDTQYF
-,TRBJ1-5,TRBV6-2/TRBV6-3,many,TGTGCCAGCAGTTACGAGGGCGTGAGTCAGCCCCAGCATTTT,CASSYEGVSQPQHF
-,TRBJ1-1,TRBV6-5,few,TGTGCCAGCAGAATACCCGGGACTGAAGCTTTCTTT,CASRIPGTEAFF
-,TRBJ2-2,TRBV5-6,many,TGTGCCAGCAGCTTGTTGTGGGGATCGAACACCGGGGAGCTGTTTTTT,CASSLLWGSNTGELFF
-,TRBJ2-7,TRBV19,few,TGTGCCAGTAGTATAGACAGGGGCTACGAGCAGTACTTC,CASSIDRGYEQYF
-,TRBJ1-2,TRBV7-2,-,TGTGCCAGCCAGGATGGTAACTATGGCTACACCTTC,CASQDGNYGYTF